Shown below are 29 T cell receptor delta chains from a single sample sequenced in a study of γδ T cells in repeated Plasmodium falciparum infection. Bulk repertoires came from Vgamma9/Vdelta2+ or Vdelta2-negative gammadelta T cells flow-sorted from PBMC. TCRdb reanalysed the multiplex PCR reads via CATT. The data contain 40,000 to 55,000 delta-chain clones, approximately 1.8% of them singletons. Sequenced input: gamma-delta T cells from blood. These TCRs come from a pool of human donors (malaria-infected and uninfected, not separated).

This clone is medium-sized by share. A much larger clone lies a single base off, so this may be a read error. The gene calls are TRDV3 and TRDJ1; tentatively, D is TRDD3 (5 bases). This CDR3 is 19 amino acids long. Germline-derived CDR1 and CDR2 are TVYSNPD and GDNSRS (reference sequence). CDR3 sequence: CAFHPSPPNVRDRVGKLIF. The CDR3 DNA reads as TGTGCGTTCCACCCCTCTCCACCGAACGTACGGGATCGTGTGGGTAAACTCATCTTT.

There are a few counts of this clone. TCRdb assigns this DNA the protein of a much larger clone, which departs from its translation at residue 16; this likely reflects a read error, and the protein shown comes from translating the DNA. The chain links TRDV1 to TRDJ1; 7 bases line up with TRDD3. TCRdb does not report a J gene; here it was assigned by matching the DNA to germline references. Germline lookup yields CDR1 TSWWSYY and CDR2 QGS. Unmatched junction bases numbered 33, after V lost 2 bases and J lost 0 bases. CDR3 length: 25 residues. CDR3 sequence reads: CALGESHFFFPSFLGGSGYTDKLIF. In DNA, the CDR3 is TGTGCTCTTGGGGAATCACACTTCTTCTTCCCCTCCTTTCTGGGGGGTTCGGGTTACACCGATAAACTCATCTTT.

The chain links TRDV1 to TRDJ1; 12 bases fit TRDD3. Matching the DNA to germline supplied the J gene, which TCRdb does not give. From germline, CDR1 is TSWWSYY and CDR2 QGS. The CDR3 covers 23 residues. With 4 bases clipped from V and 0 bases from J, the junction kept 24 bases outside the gene matches. CDR3: CALGARAFPRRTGGYSDTDKLIF. DNA of the CDR3: TGTGCTCTTGGGGCCCGGGCCTTCCCAAGACGTACTGGGGGATACTCGGACACCGATAAACTCATCTTT.

This clone appeared a few times. TCRdb assigns this DNA the protein of a much larger clone, which departs from its translation at residue 3; this likely reflects a read error, and the protein shown comes from translating the DNA. J is TRDJ1 and V is TRDV3; tentative D call: TRDD2 (5 bases). This CDR3 is built from 19 residues. Germline values: CDR1 TVYSNPD, CDR2 GDNSRS (reference sequence). V gave up 5 bases and J gave up 0 bases, with 31 bases separating them. The CDR3 DNA reads as TGTGCCCCACTACTTCCCGAACGTACTGTAGATCCCTACACCGATAAACTCATCTTT. Translation: CAPLLPERTVDPYTDKLIF.

As for this clone: This likely stems from a read error, as it lies one base from a far larger clone. This specimen includes other DNA sequences encoding the same CDR3. This sequence joins TRDV1 and TRDJ1; TRDD2 might be the D (6 bases). TCRdb offers no J gene call, so here the DNA was matched to germline to obtain one. V lost 3 bases to trimming and J lost 0 bases, with 32 bases between them. CDR1 is TSWWSYY and CDR2 is QGS in the germline V gene. The CDR3 loop spans 22 amino acids. The CDR3 bases are TGTGCTCTTGGGGACGCCCCTTCTTCCTTAATCCACCTGATCCAATACACCGATAAACTCATCTTT. This gives the protein CALGDAPSSLIHLIQYTDKLIF.

This clone has ten or more counts. This probably arose from a read error, given a far larger clone one base away. Other DNA sequences from this sample encode an identical CDR3 as well. The chain employs TRDV3 and TRDJ1; 12 bases fit TRDD3. The CDR3 totals 22 residues. Germline CDR1 is TVYSNPD and CDR2 is GDNSRS (reference sequence). V trimming: 2 bases; J trimming: 0 bases; junction bases outside the gene matches: 25. CDR3 bases: TGTGCCTTTGGGCGACGAAACCCGTACTGGGGGATACAGACCACGTACACCGATAAACTCATCTTT. Its translation is CAFGRRNPYWGIQTTYTDKLIF.

With regard to this clone: TCRdb has a much larger clone's protein, which differs at residue 13 from the translation of this DNA, likely because of a read error; what is shown is the protein translated from the DNA. The V gene is TRDV2, but the J gene lacks a call; the table's D call TRDD3 went unverified against the DNA. From germline, CDR1 is GEAIGNYY and CDR2 EKD. The CDR3 loop spans 15 amino acids. The CDR3 sequence: CACDSVGGIRDKRIF. In DNA, the CDR3 is TGTGCCTGTGATTCTGTCGGGGGGATACGCGATAAACGCATCTTT.

This clone was recorded a few times. A far larger clone lies a single base away; this is likely a read error. Other nucleotide sequences in the sample specify the same CDR3. The chain combines TRDV1 with TRDJ1, with 12 bases matching TRDD3. As TCRdb names no J gene, one was assigned here on the basis of a DNA match to germline. CDR3 length: 22 residues. CDR1 TSWWSYY and CDR2 QGS come from the germline V gene. This CDR3 reads CALGELCPHLLGDTIYTDKLIF. The CDR3 region has the DNA TGTGCTCTTGGTGAACTCTGCCCTCATCTACTGGGGGATACCATATACACCGATAAACTCATCTTT.

Comments on this clone: For this DNA, TCRdb reports the protein of a much larger clone, which diverges at residue 8, most likely from a read error; the protein presented here is translated directly from the DNA. V gene TRDV3 combines with J gene TRDJ1, with D hard to call. Germline assignment: CDR1 TVYSNPD and CDR2 GDNSRS (reference sequence). This CDR3 is built from 14 residues. CDR3 residues: CAFRRLEDTDKLIF. The CDR3, as DNA: TGTGCCTTTAGAAGGCTGGAGGACACCGATAAGCTCATCTTT.

This clone has only a few counts. The protein TCRdb lists belongs to a much larger clone and differs from this DNA's translation at residue 11, which points to a read error; the protein shown is made from the DNA. Other nucleotide sequences in the sample specify the same CDR3. The V and J genes are TRDV1 and TRDJ1, with 9 bases aligning to TRDD3. TCRdb carries no J gene annotation; the J gene was assigned here by matching the DNA with germline. Per the germline V gene, CDR1 is TSWWSYY and CDR2 is QGS. The CDR3 is 23 amino acids. V lost 1 base, J lost 1 base, and 25 bases stayed unmatched. The CDR3 protein is CALGEQVFLSLPLGDRCTDKLIF. CDR3 sequence (DNA): TGTGCTCTTGGGGAACAAGTTTTCCTTTCATTACCACTGGGGGACCGTTGCACCGATAAACTCATCTTT.

Turning to this clone: The TCRdb record carries a much larger clone's protein, which differs from this DNA's translation at residue 13; a read error is the likely cause, and the protein listed here is the DNA translation. Other DNA sequences from this sample encode an identical CDR3 as well. V and J are TRDV2 and TRDJ1, with TRDD3 matching 12 bases. Assignment of the J gene here rests on matching the DNA to germline, because TCRdb gives none. Germline values: CDR1 GEAIGNYY, CDR2 EKD. Unmatched junction bases numbered 14, after V lost 3 bases and J lost 4 bases. This CDR3 contains 18 residues. CDR3 sequence: CACDPVLGDTRESDKLIF. CDR3 nucleotides: TGTGCCTGTGACCCGGTACTGGGGGATACAAGAGAGAGCGATAAACTCATCTTT.

About this clone: TCRdb records a much larger clone's protein for this DNA, with a difference at residue 13 that likely arises from a read error; the protein given is the translation of the DNA. Here the CDR3 DNA reads TGTGCCTTTCAAGGCTGGGGGAGGTACACCGATAAACCCATCTTT. Translating gives CAFQGWGRYTDKPIF. The V gene is TRDV3; the J gene was not called; TRDD3, the table's D call, lacks a check against the DNA. Germline CDR1 reads TVYSNPD; CDR2 reads GDNSRS (reference sequence). The CDR3 contains 15 residues.

In regard to this clone: With a far larger clone one base away, a read error is the likely cause. This sample includes further DNA sequences coding for the same CDR3. The rearrangement joins TRAV29/DV5 to TRDJ1; 7 bases match TRDD3. Germline-derived CDR1 and CDR2 are NSMFDY and ISSIKDK. The CDR3 sequence is 16 residues long. The ends lost 3 bases at V and 1 base at J; junction bases unmatched: 12. The CDR3 DNA sequence: TGTGCAGCAATGATCGACTGGGGATTCCCCACCGATAAACTCATCTTT. Its protein product is CAAMIDWGFPTDKLIF.

This clone was counted many times. TCRdb assigns this DNA the protein of a much larger clone, which departs from its translation at residue 7; this likely reflects a read error, and the protein shown comes from translating the DNA. The V gene is TRDV1, the J gene TRDJ1; D gene unclear. CDR1 is TSWWSYY, CDR2 QGS, per germline. V lost 3 bases and J 0 bases, leaving 14 bases between the germline ends. The CDR3 has 16 residues. In DNA, the CDR3 is TGTGCTCTTGGGGACCCGCCCTTTTTCGACACCGATAAACTCATCTTT. Translating gives CALGDPPFFDTDKLIF.

Concerning this clone: The protein given by TCRdb reflects a much larger clone and differs at residue 19 from this DNA's translation, likely from a read error; the protein shown is the DNA's translation. The rearrangement links TRDV1 to TRDJ1; 12 bases are shared with TRDD3. TCRdb supplies no J gene; here it was assigned by aligning the nucleotide sequence to germline. In germline, CDR1 is TSWWSYY, CDR2 QGS. This CDR3 has 23 amino acids. The CDR3 protein is CALGTLFLTGGYPPRTYTGKLIF. The CDR3 region has the DNA TGTGCTCTTGGTACTCTTTTTCTGACTGGGGGATACCCCCCCCGTACGTACACCGGTAAACTCATCTTT.

This clone has only a few counts. The TCRdb protein, from a much larger clone, departs from this DNA's translation at residue 17, likely by read error; the protein shown derives from the DNA. CDR3 nucleotides: TGTGCTCTTGGGAAGGTTCTACTTTGGTGGGGGATCCCTTTCTACACCGGTAAACTCATCTTT. Protein: CALGKVLLWWGIPFYTGKLIF. V gene TRDV1 combines with J gene TRDJ1, with 8 bases lining up with TRDD3. No J gene is reported in TCRdb; it was inferred here by comparing the DNA with germline. This CDR3 is 21 amino acids long. Germline-derived CDR1 and CDR2 are TSWWSYY and QGS.

In this sample, this clone turned up many times. The mismatch at residue 17 between this DNA's translation and the TCRdb protein of a much larger clone likely reflects a read error; the protein shown is translated from the DNA. This sequence joins TRDV2 and TRDJ1; 12 bases are shared with TRDD3. The CDR3 loop spans 18 amino acids. The germline V gene has CDR1 GEAIGNYY and CDR2 EKD. CDR3 in amino acids: CACDTLAGGYGRTDKLTF. Here the CDR3 DNA reads TGTGCCTGTGACACCCTGGCTGGGGGATACGGTAGGACCGATAAACTCACCTTT.

At least ten counts were recorded for this clone. The genes are TRDV1 and TRDJ1; 13 bases are a match to TRDD3. Germline trimming cut 4 bases from V and 6 bases from J; bases unmatched to any gene: 26. The CDR3 is made up of 22 amino acids. The germline CDR1 and CDR2 sequences are TSWWSYY and QGS. DNA of the CDR3: TGTGCTCTTGGGGGTTTCCACCCCTTCCTACGAACAACACTGGGGGATACGCATAAACTCATCTTT. It encodes CALGGFHPFLRTTLGDTHKLIF.

As for this clone: A read error is likely here: a far larger clone is one base away. Other DNA sequences of this sample code for an identical CDR3. This chain connects TRDV2 to TRDJ3; 10 bases fit TRDD3. TCRdb is silent on the J gene; assignment here came from matching the DNA to germline. CDR3 length equals 21 residues. Germline V lookup: CDR1 GEAIGNYY, CDR2 EKD. Trimming cost V 4 bases and J 3 bases; bases outside gene matches: 17. In nucleotides, the CDR3 is TGTGCCTGTGATAAGTTGATGGGGGATACCAAAACGAACTGGGACACCCGACAGATGTTTTTC. Translation gives CACDKLMGDTKTNWDTRQMFF.

This clone has at least ten counts. With a far larger clone one base away, a read error is the likely cause. Other DNA sequences within the sample encode an identical CDR3. This chain uses TRDV3 with TRDJ1; 11 bases agree with TRDD3. The J gene was not available in TCRdb and was assigned here by matching the DNA to germline segments. The CDR3 has 21 amino acids. From germline, CDR1 is TVYSNPD and CDR2 GDNSRS (reference sequence). CDR3 nucleotides: TGTGCCTTTATAATTAACCCTCGATACATTGGGGGATACGCTGTAGCCGACAAACTCATCTTT. Translation gives CAFIINPRYIGGYAVADKLIF.

This clone has only a few counts. A read error likely explains why the TCRdb protein, taken from a much larger clone, differs from this DNA's translation at residue 21; the protein shown is translated from the DNA. The chain employs TRAV38-2/DV8 and TRDJ1, with 8 nucleotides matching TRDD3. CDR1 TSESDYY and CDR2 QEAYKQQN come from the germline V gene. The CDR3 is 23 amino acids. The CDR3 here is CAYRSRRPQTARGYTEYTDKRIF. CDR3 nucleotides: TGTGCTTATAGGAGCCGCCGACCCCAAACCGCCCGGGGATACACCGAGTACACCGATAAACGCATCTTT.

This clone was observed a few times. This DNA's translation differs at residue 3 from TCRdb's protein, which comes from a much larger clone; a read error is likely, and the protein shown is translated from the DNA. The chain recombines TRDV2 with TRDJ1, with 9 bases lining up with TRDD3. TCRdb leaves out the J gene; it was filled in here by matching the DNA to germline. The CDR3 consists of 17 residues. Looked up from germline, CDR1 is GEAIGNYY and CDR2 is EKD. CDR3 in DNA: TGTGCCTATGACCCGGTCGGTCTGGGGGATTACACCGATAAACTCATCTTT. Amino acids: CAYDPVGLGDYTDKLIF.

This clone was seen many times. This likely stems from a read error, as it lies one base from a far larger clone. Different DNA sequences within this sample yield the same CDR3. The V and J genes are TRDV2 and TRDJ3; 11 bases are a match to TRDD3. TCRdb lists no J gene, so it was determined here by aligning the DNA to germline. The CDR3 runs 21 residues. Germline loops: CDR1 GEAIGNYY, CDR2 EKD. CDR3 sequence (DNA): TGTGCCTGCGACACCTTTCTTCCATACTGGGGGATAGAAGAGGACACCCGACAGATGTTTTTC. This codes for CACDTFLPYWGIEEDTRQMFF.

This clone showed up just a few times. Given a far larger clone just one base away, this is likely a sequencing read error. Other DNA sequences in this sample translate to the same CDR3. The rearrangement joins TRDV1 to TRDJ2; 10 bases fit TRDD3. Because TCRdb records no J gene, it was assigned here through a match of the DNA to germline. Germline CDR1 and CDR2: TSWWSYY and QGS. The CDR3 is made up of 24 amino acids. CDR3 region: CALGGPLPTSCSWGIEALTAQLFF. CDR3 coding DNA: TGTGCTCTTGGGGGACCTCTTCCTACGTCCTGCTCCTGGGGGATAGAGGCTTTGACGGCACAACTCTTCTTT.

Concerning this clone: The TCRdb record carries a much larger clone's protein, which differs from this DNA's translation at residue 3; a read error is the likely cause, and the protein listed here is the DNA translation. This chain connects TRDV1 to TRDJ1; TRDD3 matches at 10 bases. Here the J gene was assigned by germline matching of the DNA, as TCRdb has none. Germline CDR1 is TSWWSYY and CDR2 is QGS. This CDR3 region has 20 residues. The CDR3 is CAPGEHGYLYWGIHTDKLIF. DNA of the CDR3: TGTGCTCCTGGGGAACATGGCTACTTGTACTGGGGGATTCACACCGATAAACTCATCTTT.

This clone was counted at least ten times. Additional DNA sequences in this sample encode the identical CDR3. The chain couples TRDV1 to TRDJ1, with D possibly TRDD3 on 5 matching bases. The CDR3 spans 17 residues. V was pared by 2 bases and J by 5 bases, with 21 bases between. Per the germline V gene, CDR1 is TSWWSYY and CDR2 is QGS. Here the CDR3 reads CALGERAVVGPRDKLIF. CDR3 DNA sequence: TGTGCTCTTGGGGAAAGGGCAGTGGTGGGGCCAAGAGATAAACTCATCTTT.

This clone was picked up a small number of times. Translating this DNA gives a protein that differs at residue 16 from the TCRdb one, which belongs to a much larger clone; a read error is likely, and the protein shown is this translation. The chain joins TRDV1 to TRDJ1, with TRDD3 matching over 9 bases. Here the J gene was assigned by germline matching of the DNA, as TCRdb has none. The CDR3 is 24 amino acids. Germline-derived CDR1 and CDR2 are TSWWSYY and QGS. V lost 0 bases and J lost 8; bases outside the gene matches: 34. The CDR3 protein is CALGELGWHPTSRGYGPDDKKLIF. The CDR3 DNA follows: TGTGCTCTTGGGGAACTCGGTTGGCATCCTACGAGTCGGGGATACGGACCGGACGATAAGAAACTCATCTTT.

On this clone: TCRdb has a much larger clone's protein, which differs at residue 8 from the translation of this DNA, likely because of a read error; what is shown is the protein translated from the DNA. The rearrangement links TRDV3 to TRDJ1; D call uncertain. TCRdb does not report a J gene; here it was assigned by matching the DNA to germline references. CDR1 and CDR2 (germline): TVYSNPD, GDNSRS (reference sequence). This CDR3 is built from 14 residues. The V gene lost 0 bases and the J gene lost 0 bases, with 11 bases spanning the gap. This CDR3 is CAFRRLEDTDKLIF. As DNA, the CDR3 is TGTGCCTTTAGAAGGCTGGAGGACACCGATAAACTCATCTTT.

Worth noting for this clone: Germline and junction disagree at one end, which may indicate a read error. The rearrangement uses TRDV1 and TRDJ1; TRDD3 matches 13 bases. TCRdb supplies no J gene; here it was assigned by aligning the nucleotide sequence to germline. The CDR3 has 21 amino acids. Germline V lookup: CDR1 TSWWSYY, CDR2 QGS. The CDR3: CSGEIFYLYWGIRSPTDELIF. The CDR3, as DNA: TGCTCTGGGGAGATTTTCTACTTGTACTGGGGGATACGTTCACCGACCGATGAACTCATCTTT.